A selection of T cell receptor beta chains follows, all from one sample in a study of CD8 T cells in ankylosing spondylitis. TCRdb ran MiXCR on the 5' RACE reads and lists one entry per CDR3 protein. The table has 300,000 to 400,000 distinct CDR3 sequences, about 15% seen once. The sequenced sample was blood, either unsorted or a sorted T cell fraction (not recorded which). The receptors come from a male donor with ankylosing spondylitis or in good health (not recorded which). The CDR3 runs from the conserved cysteine through the conserved F or W. The order of the fields is V gene, clone size, J gene, D gene, CDR3 length, CDR3 DNA, CDR3 protein. The D gene is left open where the match is weak. Size values are once, few and many counts, or a class for expanded clones, and some rows have none.

TRBV29-1	few	TRBJ2-5	TRBD2	14	TGCAGCGTTGGGGCGGGGGGTATCCAAGAGACCCAGTACTTC	CSVGAGGIQETQYF
TRBV3-1	NA	TRBJ2-3	TRBD2	15	TGTGCCAGCAGCCCGGTAGCGGGGGCCGGGGATACGCAGTATTTT	CASSPVAGAGDTQYF
TRBV7-9	few	TRBJ2-7	NA	11	TGTGCCAGCAGCTATGCCTACGAGCAGTACTTC	CASSYAYEQYF
TRBV12-3/TRBV12-4	many	TRBJ1-1	NA	12	TGTGCCAGCAGCCAGCCAGGGGTCGCAGCTTTCTTT	CASSQPGVAAFF
TRBV5-5	few	TRBJ1-2	NA	15	TGTGCCAGCAGCGCAGGATTTGGCAGATCTTATGGCTACACCTTC	CASSAGFGRSYGYTF
TRBV27	many	TRBJ2-7	TRBD1	14	TGTGCCACCGGCCGGGACAGGGGATTCTACGAGCAGTACTTC	CATGRDRGFYEQYF
TRBV10-1	NA	TRBJ1-6	NA	12	TGCGCCAGCAAGGAGAGGGCCTCACCCCTCCACTTT	CASKERASPLHF
TRBV20-1	few	TRBJ2-5	TRBD2	17	TGCAGTGCTAGGAGTTTCAGCGGGAGGGCTTGGGAAGAGACCCAGTACTTC	CSARSFSGRAWEETQYF
TRBV7-9	NA	TRBJ2-7	TRBD2	15	TGTGCCAGCAGCTCCCAAAGCGGGAGTCGCCACGAGCAGTACTTC	CASSSQSGSRHEQYF
TRBV27	NA	TRBJ2-2	NA	19	TGTGCCAGCAGTTTAAGTGTTCAGGGAGTCATGGGGTCCACCGGGGAGCTGTTTTTT	CASSLSVQGVMGSTGELFF
TRBV18	NA	TRBJ2-7	NA	13	TGTGCCAGCTCACCAAGAGGGGATGCCGAGCAGTACTTC	CASSPRGDAEQYF
TRBV5-1	few	TRBJ1-6	TRBD1	15	TGCGCCAGCAGCTTGGCCACACAGGGGAAATCACCCCTCCACTTT	CASSLATQGKSPLHF
TRBV12-3/TRBV12-4	many	TRBJ1-1	NA	16	TGTGCCAGCAGTCCCCGGATTGGGTTGGGTAGTACTGAAGCTTTCTTT	CASSPRIGLGSTEAFF
TRBV5-1	NA	TRBJ1-1	TRBD1	15	TGCGCCAGCAGCTGGGGGGACAGTTCTAACACTGAAGCTTTCTTT	CASSWGDSSNTEAFF
TRBV10-3	NA	TRBJ2-7	TRBD1	12	TGTGCCATCAGTGTGGACAGGGGGACGCAGTACTTC	CAISVDRGTQYF
TRBV5-1	NA	TRBJ2-3	TRBD2	15	TGCGCCAGCAGCTTGACGGGAGGAGGCGCAGATACGCAGTATTTT	CASSLTGGGADTQYF
TRBV6-1	NA	TRBJ2-7	TRBD1	11	TGTGCCAGCAACAGGGGGATAGAGCAGTACTTC	CASNRGIEQYF
TRBV7-8	NA	TRBJ2-5	TRBD2	17	TGTGCCAGCAGCCCCCGGACTAGCGGGGGGGCCACAGAGACCCAGTACTTC	CASSPRTSGGATETQYF
TRBV11-2	few	TRBJ2-3	NA	20	TGTGCCAGCAGCTTTCCCCTTGATCCTCCTCCGGGCCAAAGCACAGATACGCAGTATTTT	CASSFPLDPPPGQSTDTQYF
TRBV14	NA	TRBJ2-7	NA	14	TGTGCCAGCAGCCAGGATCTCCCTGCCTACGAGCAGTACTTC	CASSQDLPAYEQYF
TRBV10-3	many	TRBJ2-7	TRBD1	12	TGTGCCATCAGTGGACAGGGGGACGAGCAGTACTTC	CAISGQGDEQYF
TRBV10-3	NA	TRBJ2-3	NA	13	TGTGCCGCGGGACCGATGGACACAGATACGCAGTATTTT	CAAGPMDTDTQYF
TRBV5-1	NA	TRBJ2-5	TRBD1	17	TGCGCCAGCAGCTTGGGACAGGGGGCCCAGTACCAAGAGACCCAGTACTTC	CASSLGQGAQYQETQYF
TRBV5-6	NA	TRBJ1-2	NA	13	TGTGCCAGCAGCCCCGGGAGAGTCTATTGCTACACCTTC	CASSPGRVYCYTF
TRBV20-1	few	TRBJ1-2	NA	14	TGCAGTGCTAGAGATCACAGGGAATTCTATGGCTACACCTTC	CSARDHREFYGYTF
TRBV10-3	NA	TRBJ2-7	NA	12	TGTGCCAACGGGTCGGGTCGAGGCGAGCAGTACTTC	CANGSGRGEQYF
TRBV10-3	few	TRBJ2-3	NA	15	TGTGCCATCAGTGAGTCGTCCGGGAACACAGATACGCAGTATTTT	CAISESSGNTDTQYF
TRBV12-3/TRBV12-4	few	TRBJ2-3	TRBD2	15	TGTGCCAGCAGTCGGACTAGCGGCATCGCAGATACGCAGTATTTT	CASSRTSGIADTQYF
TRBV5-1	few	TRBJ1-3	NA	15	TGCGCCAGCAGCTTGGATGGGAAATCTGGAAACACCATATATTTT	CASSLDGKSGNTIYF
TRBV25-1	NA	TRBJ2-5	TRBD2	16	TGTGCCAGCAGTGCCCCTCTAGCGGGGGGGGTTGAGACCCAGTACTTC	CASSAPLAGGVETQYF
TRBV6-4	NA	TRBJ2-1	NA	15	TGTGCCAGCAGTGACCCTACGGACGGGCACAATGAGCAGTTCTTC	CASSDPTDGHNEQFF
TRBV5-1	few	TRBJ2-1	NA	14	TGCGCCAGCAGCCCGCTTCACCTACGCAATGAGCAGTTCTTC	CASSPLHLRNEQFF
TRBV20-1	few	TRBJ1-1	NA	13	TGCAGTGCTAGAGATTGGGGGAACACTGAAGCTTTCTTT	CSARDWGNTEAFF
TRBV7-9	NA	TRBJ1-1	TRBD1	15	TGTGCCAGCAGCTACAACAGGGGAGTAGGCACTGAAGCTTTCTTT	CASSYNRGVGTEAFF
TRBV6-1	NA	TRBJ1-2	TRBD1	12	TGTGCCAGCATTACAGGGGGCTATGGCTACACCTTC	CASITGGYGYTF
TRBV5-1	few	TRBJ1-1	TRBD1	15	TGCGCCAGCAGCACCGGGACAGTGTTGAACACTGAAGCTTTCTTT	CASSTGTVLNTEAFF
TRBV12-3/TRBV12-4	few	TRBJ2-2	NA	13	TGTGCCAGCAGTTTACTTAGGACCGGGGAGCTGTTTTTT	CASSLLRTGELFF
TRBV3-1	few	TRBJ1-1	NA	11	TGTGCCAGCAGCCGAGGACGCGCAGCTTTCTTT	CASSRGRAAFF
TRBV19	NA	TRBJ1-4	NA	16	TGTGCCAGTAGTATAGATTACGCAACGAAGATTGAAAAACTGTTTTTT	CASSIDYATKIEKLFF
TRBV11-1	NA	TRBJ2-3	NA	15	TGTGCCAGCAGTTCGGACGGACGTCATACAGATACGCAGTATTTT	CASSSDGRHTDTQYF
TRBV4-1	NA	TRBJ1-5	NA	15	TGCGCCAGCAGCCAAGGATCAGCTAGCAATCAGCCCCAGCATTTT	CASSQGSASNQPQHF
TRBV7-2	NA	TRBJ1-2	NA	13	TGTGCCAGCAGCTTACGGCGGGACTATGGCTACACCTTC	CASSLRRDYGYTF
TRBV7-9	NA	TRBJ1-1	NA	15	TGTGCCAGCAGCTTTCCCTACCCCCGTGGCACTGAAGCTTTCTTT	CASSFPYPRGTEAFF
TRBV7-9	NA	TRBJ1-1	NA	14	TGTGCCAGCAACCAGGGAGCAATGAACACTGAAGCTTTCTTT	CASNQGAMNTEAFF
TRBV6-5	few	TRBJ2-7	NA	12	TGTGCCAGCAGCCCCGGTGCCTACGAGCAGTACTTC	CASSPGAYEQYF
TRBV20-1	NA	TRBJ1-1	NA	13	TGCAGTGCTAGAGGTGAGATGGGCACTGAAGCTTTCTTT	CSARGEMGTEAFF
TRBV18	few	TRBJ2-1	NA	12	TGTGCCAGCTCACCTATAGGCCCCGAGCAGTTCTTC	CASSPIGPEQFF
TRBV11-2	NA	TRBJ2-4	TRBD1	15	TGTGCCAGCAGGAGAGGTTGGGACAGCAAAAACATTCAGTACTTC	CASRRGWDSKNIQYF
TRBV5-1	many	TRBJ1-4	NA	15	TGCGCCAGCAGCTTTTCAGGACAGCAAAATGAAAAACTGTTTTTT	CASSFSGQQNEKLFF
TRBV12-3/TRBV12-4	NA	TRBJ1-2	NA	13	TGTGCCAGCAGGGGGACTGAGAACTATGGCTACACCTTC	CASRGTENYGYTF
TRBV12-3/TRBV12-4	few	TRBJ1-5	NA	14	TGTGCCAGCAGTTTCTCTAGCCGGGAGCACAACCAGCATTTT	CASSFSSREHNQHF